This T cell receptor (beta chain) was recorded in a study of TIL therapy for anti-PD-1-resistant metastatic lung cancer (dated by TCRdb to 2020 to 2022). The study in broad terms: Tumors were harvested prior to any PD-1/PD-L1 blockade, after which nivolumab was administered to patients, and lymphodepletion, expanded TIL infusion and IL-2 were given to patients who progressed. Among the enrolled patients, the median age was approximately 54 years (range roughly 38-80), and the median tumor PD-L1 proportion score was about 6%. The cohort was predominantly lung adenocarcinoma, with a handful of EGFR-mutant and two ALK-rearranged tumors, and half of patients were current or former smokers. A median non-synonymous tumor mutation burden of around 1.4 mutations per megabase was determined across the cohort by whole-exome sequencing. Tumor and peripheral blood T cell receptor beta sequencing was used to track clonotypes across tumor, expanded TIL product and serial blood samples.

The immunoSEQ v3 hsTCRB kit was used to amplify TCR beta CDR3 regions from genomic DNA through bias-controlled multiplex PCR. The TCR libraries were sequenced on an Illumina NextSeq 500 to approximately 1.8 million read pairs for survey level or about 4.5-6.5 million read pairs for deep level. In the original analysis: The immunoSEQ Analyzer software assigned V, D and J genes, filtered out non-productive sequences, and reported clonality. To compare repertoires between infused TIL and blood, productive Simpson clonality was used along with the Morisita overlap index of productive TRB rearrangements. The absolute count of a clonotype in blood was estimated by multiplying the lymphocyte count by the CD3+ fraction and by the productive frequency of the clone. TCRdb obtained this table from immuneACCESS and retained in-frame rearrangements with V and J assigned. These tables miss some clones; where compared with another copy, unresolved V genes account for less than half of the shortfall, and the remainder is unexplained. V and J calls and clone size are as listed in that table; D and trimming were resolved from the DNA. This sample gives about 60,000 clones in total; around 69% of them show up just once. The leading ten clones occupy 6.6% of the sample.

Summary of the overall study and its limitations: The baseline peripheral repertoire was partially replaced by infused TIL clonotypes, which then decayed over months, and no apparent association between persistence and response was found. The study protocol defined all tumor marker inferences as exploratory. Because the cohort was highly selected, with more treatment-naive, never-smoker and oncogene-addicted patients than is typical, generalizability is limited.

Trimming removed 3 bases from V and 5 bases from J, leaving 16 bases between the germline ends. The CDR3 sequence holds 16 residues, the cysteine and phenylalanine included. The DNA shown is the 48-base CDR3, in frame from base 1. Reading the germline V gene gives CDR1 SGHTA and CDR2 FQGNSA. For this clone: Its binding antigen is unknown. The record has no base qualities; no much larger clone is one base away.

The intended sense of this specimen's time point label: pre-treatment sample, taken before nivolumab and TIL therapy. Between late 2017 and 2020, a dual-center phase I trial enrolled adults who had stage 4 NSCLC. Samples came from a single-arm, open-label phase I trial of tumor-infiltrating lymphocyte therapy with nivolumab in advanced non-small cell lung cancer. Mononuclear cells from blood collected in EDTA tubes were isolated on a Ficoll gradient and snap-frozen as pellets, and DNA was then extracted using a Qiagen mini-prep kit. This TCR derives from a person between 25 and 80 years old with non-small cell lung cancer. Rearrangement joined TRBV7-2 to TRBJ2-2; the best D guess is TRBD2, with 5 bases matching. Sample: blood, taken at baseline. CDR3 region: CASSFSGRGRTGELFF. The DNA sequence reads TGTGCCAGCAGCTTTTCGGGTCGGGGAAGAACCGGGGAGCTGTTTTTT.